This TCR beta chain was identified in a study of siplizumab effects on memory and regulatory T cells. Study observations and caveats: Controls showed an average of around 27% Treg-derived mappable alloreactive CD4+ clones, while siplizumab showed roughly 70%. Under siplizumab, alloreactive sequences traced to unstimulated CD4+ memory cells were significantly reduced.

Profiling relied on immunoSEQ multiplex PCR, and the TCRdb table lists in-frame clones only, not all of them. The table records approximately 110,000 clones, about 92% of them present only once. About this clone: Its specificity is unknown.

This CDR3 spans 12 amino acids. V gave up 7 bases and J gave up 0 bases, with 7 bases separating them. Germline CDR1 is SQVTM and CDR2 is ANQGSEA. The sequenced sample was CD4+ T cells sorted from blood. The chain joins TRBV29-1 to TRBJ2-4; no reliable D call. This sequence was found in a human donor in good health. The CDR3 here is CSGQVAKNIQYF. In DNA form, the CDR3 reads TGCAGCGGGCAGGTAGCCAAAAACATTCAGTACTTC.